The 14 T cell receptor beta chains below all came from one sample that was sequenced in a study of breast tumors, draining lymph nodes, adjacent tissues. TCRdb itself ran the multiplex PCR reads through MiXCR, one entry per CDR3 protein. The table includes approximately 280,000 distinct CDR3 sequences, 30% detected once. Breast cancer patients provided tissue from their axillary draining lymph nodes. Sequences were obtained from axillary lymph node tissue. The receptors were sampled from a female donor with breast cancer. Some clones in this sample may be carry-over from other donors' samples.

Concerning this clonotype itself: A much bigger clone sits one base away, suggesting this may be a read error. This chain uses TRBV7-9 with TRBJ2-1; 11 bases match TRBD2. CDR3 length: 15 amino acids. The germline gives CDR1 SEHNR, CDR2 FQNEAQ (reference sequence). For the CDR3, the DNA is TGTGCCAGCAGCCAGGGACTAGCGGTCGTCAATGAGCAGCTCTTC. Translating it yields CASSQGLAVVNEQLF.

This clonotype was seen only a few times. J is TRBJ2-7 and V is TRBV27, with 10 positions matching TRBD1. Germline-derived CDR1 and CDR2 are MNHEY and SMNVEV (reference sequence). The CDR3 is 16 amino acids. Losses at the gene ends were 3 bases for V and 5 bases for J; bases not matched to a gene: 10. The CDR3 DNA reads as TGTGCCAGCAGTTTCGACAGGGGGCGAATGGCAGACGAGCAGTACTTC. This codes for CASSFDRGRMADEQYF.

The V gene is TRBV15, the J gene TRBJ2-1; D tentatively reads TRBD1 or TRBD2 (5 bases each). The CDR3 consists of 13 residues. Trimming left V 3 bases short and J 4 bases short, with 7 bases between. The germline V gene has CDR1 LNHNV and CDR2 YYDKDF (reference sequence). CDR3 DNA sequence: TGTGCCACCAGCAGTGAGGGGTACAATGAGCAGTTCTTC. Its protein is CATSSEGYNEQFF.

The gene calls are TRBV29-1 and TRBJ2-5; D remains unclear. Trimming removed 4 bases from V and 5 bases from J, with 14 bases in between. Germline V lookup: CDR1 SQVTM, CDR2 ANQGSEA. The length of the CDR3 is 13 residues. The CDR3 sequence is CSVGVWGRETQYF. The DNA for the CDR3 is TGCAGCGTTGGAGTGTGGGGTAGGGAGACCCAGTACTTC.

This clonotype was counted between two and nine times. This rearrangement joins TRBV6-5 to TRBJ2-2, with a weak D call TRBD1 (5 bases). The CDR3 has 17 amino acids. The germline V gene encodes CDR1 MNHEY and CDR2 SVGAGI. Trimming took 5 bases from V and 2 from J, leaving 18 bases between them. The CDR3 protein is CASSHNPGAGNTGELFF. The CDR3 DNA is TGTGCCAGCAGTCACAACCCTGGGGCAGGAAACACCGGGGAGCTGTTTTTT.

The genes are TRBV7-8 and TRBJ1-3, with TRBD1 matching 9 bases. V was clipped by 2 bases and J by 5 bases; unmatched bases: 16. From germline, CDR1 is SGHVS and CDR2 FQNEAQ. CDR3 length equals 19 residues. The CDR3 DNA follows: TGTGCCAGCAGCTTAACAGGGGGCAGGAGGTTCGAGTCTCGAAACACCATATATTTT. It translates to CASSLTGGRRFESRNTIYF.

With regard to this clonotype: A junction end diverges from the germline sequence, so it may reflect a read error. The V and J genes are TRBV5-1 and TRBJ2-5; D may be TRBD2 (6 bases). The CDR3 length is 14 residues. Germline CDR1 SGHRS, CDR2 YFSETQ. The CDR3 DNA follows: TGCACCAGCAGCTTGGCCGGGAGTCAAGAGACCCAGTACTTC. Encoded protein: CTSSLAGSQETQYF.

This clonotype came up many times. The CDR3 reads CATSDGYGYTF. The CDR3, as DNA: TGTGCCACCAGTGACGGCTATGGCTACACCTTC. V gene TRBV24-1 combines with J gene TRBJ1-2; no clear D. Germline CDR1 and CDR2: KGHDR and SFDVKD. V lost 4 bases to trimming and J lost 4 bases, with 3 bases between them. The CDR3 length is 11 residues.

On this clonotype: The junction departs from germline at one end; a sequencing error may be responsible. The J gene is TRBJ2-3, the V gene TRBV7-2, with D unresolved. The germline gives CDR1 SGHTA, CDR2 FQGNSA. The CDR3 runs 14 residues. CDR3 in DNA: TGTGCCAGCGGCTTAAGGTGGAGCACAGATACGCAGTATTTC. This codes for CASGLRWSTDTQYF.

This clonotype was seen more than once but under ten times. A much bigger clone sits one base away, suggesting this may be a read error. The chain's CDR3 is CASIRTNTGELSF. For the CDR3, the DNA is TGTGCCAGTATTCGGACCAACACCGGGGAGCTGTCTTTT. The rearrangement uses TRBV19 and TRBJ2-2, with a possible D match to TRBD2 (5 bases). CDR3 length equals 13 residues. Germline assignment: CDR1 LNHDA and CDR2 SQIVND (reference sequence).

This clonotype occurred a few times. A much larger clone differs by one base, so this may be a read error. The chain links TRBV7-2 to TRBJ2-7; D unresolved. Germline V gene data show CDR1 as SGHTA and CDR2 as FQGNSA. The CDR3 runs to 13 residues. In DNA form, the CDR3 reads TGTGCCAGCGGCTTAGATCCCGCCTACGAGCAGTACTTC. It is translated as CASGLDPAYEQYF.

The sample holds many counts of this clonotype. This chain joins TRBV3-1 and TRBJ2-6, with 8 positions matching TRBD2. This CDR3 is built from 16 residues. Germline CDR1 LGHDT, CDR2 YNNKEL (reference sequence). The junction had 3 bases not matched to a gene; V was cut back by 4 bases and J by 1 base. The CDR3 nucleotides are TGTGCCAGCAGCCTCCGCGGGGGGTCTGGGGCCAACGTCCTGACTTTC. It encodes CASSLRGGSGANVLTF.

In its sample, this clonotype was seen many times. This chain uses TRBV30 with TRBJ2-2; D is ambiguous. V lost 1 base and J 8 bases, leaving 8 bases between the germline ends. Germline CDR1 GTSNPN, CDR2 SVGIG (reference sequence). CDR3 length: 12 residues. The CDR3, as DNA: TGTGCCTGGAGTGCAGGACGTGGGGAGCTGTTTTTT. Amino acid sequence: CAWSAGRGELFF. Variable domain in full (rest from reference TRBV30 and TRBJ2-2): SQTIHQWPATLVQPVGSPLSLECTVEGTSNPNLYWYRQAAGRGLQLLFYSVGIGQISSEVPQNLSASRPQDRQFILSSKKLLLSDSGFYLCAWSAGRGELFFGEGSRLTVL.

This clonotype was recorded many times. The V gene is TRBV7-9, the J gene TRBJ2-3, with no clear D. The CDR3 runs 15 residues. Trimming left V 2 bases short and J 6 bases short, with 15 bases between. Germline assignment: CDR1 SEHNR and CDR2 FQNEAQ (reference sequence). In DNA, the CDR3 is TGTGCCAGCAGCTTATTGGGTAATAGGAAGGATACGCAGTATTTT. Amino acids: CASSLLGNRKDTQYF.